This T cell receptor (beta chain) was retrieved from a study of cytomegalovirus exposure and HLA in healthy donors. Study-level findings and limits: The investigators catalogued 150 or so TCR beta chains as cytomegalovirus-associated.

A note on this clone: Its target is unknown.

CDR1 and CDR2 (germline): SGHAT, FQNNGV. The CDR3 consists of 17 residues. V was clipped by 6 bases and J by 0 bases, with 17 bases between them. Generated by immunoSEQ multiplex PCR, the TCRdb table keeps only in-frame clones and is missing some. Of roughly 180,000 clones listed, approximately 86% are singletons. Sequences were obtained from PBMCs. This TCR came from a man aged 25-45 years in good health and CMV-seropositive. This rearrangement joins TRBV11-2 to TRBJ2-2; no definite D call. The CDR3 region is CASSTDFYSTNTGELFF. CDR3 in DNA: TGTGCCAGCAGTACCGACTTCTACAGTACGAACACCGGGGAGCTGTTTTTT.